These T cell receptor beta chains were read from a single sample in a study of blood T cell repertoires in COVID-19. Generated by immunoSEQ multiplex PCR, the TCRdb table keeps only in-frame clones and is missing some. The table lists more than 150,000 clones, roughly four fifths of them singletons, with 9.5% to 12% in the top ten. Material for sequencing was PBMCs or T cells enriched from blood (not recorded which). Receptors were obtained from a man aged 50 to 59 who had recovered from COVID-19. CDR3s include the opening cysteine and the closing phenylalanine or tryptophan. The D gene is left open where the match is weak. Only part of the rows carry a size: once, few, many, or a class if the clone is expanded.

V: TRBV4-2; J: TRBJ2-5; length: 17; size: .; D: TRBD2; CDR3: CASSRRLAGGGEETQYF; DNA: TGTGCCAGCAGCCGAAGACTAGCGGGAGGAGGAGAAGAGACCCAGTACTTC
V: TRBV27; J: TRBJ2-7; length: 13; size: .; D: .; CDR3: CASSDRPSYEQYF; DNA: TGTGCCAGCAGTGACAGGCCCTCCTACGAGCAGTACTTC
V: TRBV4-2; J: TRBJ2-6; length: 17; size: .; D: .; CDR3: CASSAEPRGTGANVLTF; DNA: TGTGCCAGCAGCGCGGAACCCAGGGGAACCGGGGCCAACGTCCTGACTTTC
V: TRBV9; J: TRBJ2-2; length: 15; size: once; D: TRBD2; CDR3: CASSLGTSVGGELFF; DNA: TGTGCCAGCAGCCTTGGGACTAGCGTGGGCGGGGAGCTGTTTTTT
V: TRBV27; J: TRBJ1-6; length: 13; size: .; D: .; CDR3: CASSLVRASPLHF; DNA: TGTGCCAGCAGTTTAGTCAGGGCTTCACCCCTCCACTTT
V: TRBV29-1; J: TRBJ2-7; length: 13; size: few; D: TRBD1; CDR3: CSVRTGGSYEQYF; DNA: TGCAGCGTCAGGACAGGGGGCTCCTACGAGCAGTACTTC
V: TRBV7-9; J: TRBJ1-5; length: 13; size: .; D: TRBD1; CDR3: CASSRTGGQPQHF; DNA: TGTGCCAGCAGCAGGACAGGTGGGCAGCCCCAGCATTTT
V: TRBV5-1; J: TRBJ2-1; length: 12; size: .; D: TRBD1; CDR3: CASSLDRDEQFF; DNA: TGCGCCAGCAGCTTAGACAGGGACGAGCAGTTCTTC
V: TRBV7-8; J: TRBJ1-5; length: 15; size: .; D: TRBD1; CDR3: CASSLYRDSSQPQHF; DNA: TGTGCCAGCAGCTTATACCGGGACAGTTCTCAGCCCCAGCATTTT
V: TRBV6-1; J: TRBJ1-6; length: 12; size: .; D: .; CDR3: CASSDGGSPLHF; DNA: TGTGCCAGCAGTGATGGGGGCTCACCCCTCCACTTT
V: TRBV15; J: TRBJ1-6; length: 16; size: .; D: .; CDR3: CATSRDPGGGSSPLHF; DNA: TGTGCCACCAGCAGAGATCCGGGAGGGGGGAGTTCACCCCTCCACTTT
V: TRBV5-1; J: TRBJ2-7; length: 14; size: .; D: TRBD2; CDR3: CASSSLAGVYEQYF; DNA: TGCGCCAGCAGCTCACTAGCGGGTGTCTACGAGCAGTACTTC
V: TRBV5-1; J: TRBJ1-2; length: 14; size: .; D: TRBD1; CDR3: CASSPGRDRVKDTF; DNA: TGCGCCAGCAGCCCGGGACGAGACAGGGTAAAGGACACCTTC
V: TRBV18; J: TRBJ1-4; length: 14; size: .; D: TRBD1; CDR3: CASSRGQSNEKLFF; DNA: TGTGCCAGCTCAAGGGGACAGTCTAATGAAAAACTGTTTTTT
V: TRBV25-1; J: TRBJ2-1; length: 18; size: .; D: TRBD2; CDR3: CASSEYQMGLAGRDEQFF; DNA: TGTGCCAGCAGTGAATACCAAATGGGACTAGCGGGTCGGGATGAGCAGTTCTTC